This TCR beta chain is drawn from a study of blood T cell repertoires in COVID-19 (dated by TCRdb to the early 2020s). Turning to the overall study: Samples from collaborators originated in the United States, Italy and Spain and spanned both the acute and convalescent phases of COVID-19. The prospective study material was composed of cDNA or gDNA derived from T cells, B-cell-depleted T cells, or PBMCs. Deeply sampled blood TCRbeta repertoires from subjects exposed to, actively infected with, or recovered from COVID-19 were included in the dataset. The repertoires were made available in a free public database intended to serve as a resource for research on the immune response to SARS-CoV-2. Samples were obtained from the ongoing ImmuneRACE study (first 160 participants) and from over 1,000 subjects provided by 6 global collaborators. The sample metadata nearly always contained a de-identified subject ID, COVID-19 status, age in years and sex. HLA class I and class II types, where available, came from metadata supplied by the sample provider rather than from assay-based typing.

General study outcomes and caveats: The amount of clinical and demographic metadata varied by source and participant and was provided uncurated.

As for this clone: Its antigen remains unidentified. The input lacks base qualities; no much larger clone sits a single base away.

TCRbeta CDR3 regions were amplified from genomic DNA using the immunoSEQ Assay, a bias-controlled multiplex PCR. As for how the authors treated the data: Nucleated cell counts per sample were estimated from amplification of reference gene primers within the assay. To quantify the absolute abundance of each unique TCRbeta CDR3 rearrangement, sequence reads were collapsed and filtered. For each sample, productive Simpson clonality was calculated as the square root of Simpson's diversity index over productive rearrangements. This immuneACCESS table, as held by TCRdb, lists in-frame sequences with V and J called but not all clones. Of the missing ones, under half trace to an unresolved V gene in checked studies; the others have no known cause. V and J calls and clone size come straight from that table; D and trimming were deduced from the DNA. This sample has 200,000 to 300,000 clones in its table, and approximately 85% of those were observed once. Roughly 1.9% of the sample goes to the ten largest clones.

Participants in the prospective study were aged about 18 to 95 years, lived in under 30 United States geographic areas, and enrolled through a virtual design. In the prospective study, cohorts were assigned on the basis of participant-reported clinical history obtained from a screening survey and a study questionnaire. For ImmuneRACE Cohort 3, a participant was defined as recovered based on two consecutive negative NP/OP PCR tests, clearance by a healthcare professional, or resolution of symptoms. In the prospective study, mobile phlebotomists collected whole blood, serum and a nasopharyngeal or oropharyngeal swab from each participant. Prospective study participants could optionally give additional blood draws and questionnaires over a roughly two-month period. Prospective study blood samples were shipped either frozen or at room temperature before DNA extraction. The CDR3 starts with the cysteine, ends with the phenylalanine, and has 14 residues. This entry keeps only the CDR3 DNA: 42 bases, framed from base 1. The germline V gene provides CDR1 MNHEY and CDR2 SVGAGI. Trimmed from V: 7 bases; trimmed from J: 5 bases; junction bases lacking a gene match: 11.

The clonotype comes from a woman aged 50 to 65 who had recovered from COVID-19. Sequencing was carried out using PBMCs or T cells enriched from blood (not recorded which). The rearranged chain carries TRBV6-5 and TRBJ2-7; TRBD2 matches 7 bases in the middle. The CDR3 in this case is CASTPWGSGDEQYF. The nucleotide sequence reads TGTGCCAGCACCCCCTGGGGAAGCGGGGACGAGCAGTACTTC.